Detailed here is one T cell receptor (beta chain). Its antigen is not identified. This specimen comes from a study of blood T cells in healthy people across ages. General study points: It was not known whether donors were CMV positive (a possible confounder of expanded clonotype changes).

With 8 bases removed from V and 4 bases from J, the gap between germline ends came to 21 bases. There are 15 residues in the CDR3. Germline V gene lookup returns CDR1 MNHNS and CDR2 SASEGT. A second about 7 to 11 cycle PCR used barcoded and J-beta primers. TCRdb used MiXCR to reprocess the 5' RACE reads, holding one entry per CDR3 protein. Among fewer than 900,000 distinct CDR3 sequences, about 40% were seen once, and the ten largest hold 20% to 25%. The clonotype was recovered from a woman between 55 and 75 years old in good health. V and J are TRBV6-1 and TRBJ2-7, with D tentatively TRBD1 (5 bases). The sequencing sample was made of blood. CDR3 amino acids: CASGNELGQKYEQYF. In DNA, the CDR3 is TGTGCCAGCGGTAACGAACTGGGGCAGAAATACGAGCAGTACTTC.